This TCR beta chain originates from a study of T cell changes during pregnancy in multiple sclerosis. The CDR3 loop spans 16 amino acids. V was pared by 1 base and J by 10 bases, with 6 bases of the junction left unmatched. CDR1 MNHEY and CDR2 SMNVEV come from the germline V gene (reference sequence). Only in-frame clones appear in the TCRdb table, and some are missing; sequencing was by immunoSEQ multiplex PCR. This sample has around 96,000 clones, with around 93% found just once. The clonotype originates from a female donor with multiple sclerosis, enrolled in a pregnancy study. The starting material was peripheral blood, obtained in the third trimester of pregnancy. The chain joins TRBV27 to TRBJ2-1; 14 bases are shared with TRBD2. CDR3 in DNA: TGTGCCAGCAGTTTATTTGGGACTAGCGGGAGACGAGAGCAGTTCTTC. The encoded protein is CASSLFGTSGRREQFF.